These 9 T cell receptor beta chains were sequenced from one sample in a study of CD8 T cells in ankylosing spondylitis (dated by TCRdb to between 2016 and 2019). The research as a whole found: A TCR beta motif of fewer than 10 highly homologous amino acid variants appeared characteristic of blood from ankylosing spondylitis patients.

Libraries were made using 5' RACE. The listed sequencing device is Illumina HiSeq 2500. The public sequencing data were trimmed at Q25 with fastp and processed into clonotypes with MiXCR by TCRdb, which kept only in-frame beta chains. Identical CDR3 protein sequences are pooled into one entry, listed with their most common genes and DNA. The sample table shows about 400,000 distinct CDR3 sequences, and approximately 20% are seen once. In total, the top ten clones hold approximately 15% of the sample. No antigen has been identified for these receptors. Sequenced sample: blood, either unsorted or a sorted T cell fraction (not recorded which). The receptors here all came from a male donor with ankylosing spondylitis.

CDR3 region: CASSLDSGTTFYNEQFF. The CDR3 nucleotides read TGTGCCAGCAGCTTAGATTCCGGGACTACCTTCTACAATGAGCAGTTCTTC. The chain links TRBV11-3 to TRBJ2-1, with 7 bases identical to TRBD2. The ends lost 0 bases at V and 3 bases at J; junction bases unmatched: 8. The CDR3 sequence is 17 residues long. Germline assignment: CDR1 SGHNT and CDR2 YENEEA.

This clonotype came up a few times. V gene TRBV20-1 combines with J gene TRBJ2-1; 7 positions agree with TRBD1. CDR1 and CDR2 (germline): DFQATT, SNEGSKA (reference sequence). This CDR3 is 15 amino acids long. V dropped 3 bases and J dropped 1; count of bases not matched to a gene: 6. CDR3 in DNA: TGCAGTGCTAGCCGGGCAGGGGGATCCTACAATGAGCAGTTCTTC. Its protein product is CSASRAGGSYNEQFF.

The chain combines TRBV3-1 with TRBJ2-1; possibly TRBD1 for D (5 bases). CDR3 length: 13 residues. CDR1 LGHDT and CDR2 YNNKEL come from the germline V gene (reference sequence). Trimming pared 8 bases from V and 8 bases from J, leaving 16 bases between. The CDR3 region has the DNA TGTGCCAGCTACAGCACTCTAGGGGATGAGCAGTTCTTC. Its protein product is CASYSTLGDEQFF.

The chain uses TRBV24-1 and TRBJ2-2; D may be TRBD1 or TRBD2 (6 bases each). The CDR3 spans 17 residues. Per the germline V gene, CDR1 is KGHDR and CDR2 is SFDVKD. Deletions cut 1 base from V and 0 bases from J, with 11 bases between. CDR3 residues: CATSDFFGGANTGELFF. The CDR3, as DNA: TGTGCCACCAGTGATTTCTTCGGGGGCGCGAACACCGGGGAGCTGTTTTTT.

This chain joins TRBV5-1 and TRBJ2-3; 7 bases align to TRBD2. The CDR3 loop spans 14 amino acids. Per germline, CDR1 SGHRS and CDR2 YFSETQ. V lost 3 bases, J lost 1 base, and 2 bases stayed unmatched. CDR3 sequence: CASSYTSGTDTQYF. Written as DNA, the CDR3 is TGCGCCAGCAGCTATACTAGCGGCACAGATACGCAGTATTTT.

Here the CDR3 DNA reads TGTGCCACTAATACCGGGACCCCTTACAATGAGCAGTTCTTC. Translating it yields CATNTGTPYNEQFF. The chain carries TRBV12-3 or TRBV12-4 and TRBJ2-1; D tentatively fits TRBD1 or TRBD2 (5 bases each). The CDR3 is 14 amino acids. V was cut by 10 bases and J by 4 bases, with 17 bases left in between.

The V call is TRBV11-2, the J call TRBJ2-1; D call uncertain. Germline assignment: CDR1 SGHAT and CDR2 FQNNGV. With 3 bases removed from V and 6 bases from J, the gap between germline ends came to 12 bases. This CDR3 region has 14 residues. The CDR3 nucleotides are TGTGCCAGCAGCTTTGTCAAAACTGTCAATGAGCAGTTCTTC. Translation gives CASSFVKTVNEQFF.

The J gene is TRBJ2-5, the V gene TRBV5-1; 8 bases are a match to TRBD1. J gave up 5 bases and V 4 bases, and 10 bases lay outside the gene matches. CDR3 length: 15 amino acids. Germline values: CDR1 SGHRS, CDR2 YFSETQ. The CDR3 loop reads CASSGTGGREETQYF. DNA for the CDR3: TGCGCCAGCAGCGGTACAGGGGGTAGGGAGGAGACCCAGTACTTC.

The rearrangement uses TRBV7-9 and TRBJ2-2; TRBD1 aligns across 9 bases. Per germline, CDR1 SEHNR and CDR2 FQNEAQ (reference sequence). J lost 3 bases, V lost 0 bases, and 2 bases had no gene match. The CDR3 consists of 16 residues. CDR3 loop: CASSLAGQGHTGELFF. The CDR3 nucleotides are TGTGCCAGCAGCTTAGCAGGACAGGGGCACACCGGGGAGCTGTTTTTT.